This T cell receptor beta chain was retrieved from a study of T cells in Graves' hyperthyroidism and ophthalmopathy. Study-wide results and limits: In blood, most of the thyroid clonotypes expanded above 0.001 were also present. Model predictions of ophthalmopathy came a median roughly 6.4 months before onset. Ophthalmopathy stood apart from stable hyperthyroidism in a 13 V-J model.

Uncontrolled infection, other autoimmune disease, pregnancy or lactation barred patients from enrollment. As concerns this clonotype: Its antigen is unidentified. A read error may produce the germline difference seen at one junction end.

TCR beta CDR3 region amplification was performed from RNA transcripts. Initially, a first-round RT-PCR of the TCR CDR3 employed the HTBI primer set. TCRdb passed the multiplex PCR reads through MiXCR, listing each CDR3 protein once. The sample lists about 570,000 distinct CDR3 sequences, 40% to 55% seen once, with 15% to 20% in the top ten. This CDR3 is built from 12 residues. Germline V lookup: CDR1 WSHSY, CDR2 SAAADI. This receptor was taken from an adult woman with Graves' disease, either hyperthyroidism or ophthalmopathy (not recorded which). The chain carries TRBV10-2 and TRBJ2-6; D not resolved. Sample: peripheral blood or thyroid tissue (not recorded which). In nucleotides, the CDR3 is TGCGCCAGCATGAGTGCCGCGAACACTGAAGCTTTC. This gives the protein CASMSAANTEAF.